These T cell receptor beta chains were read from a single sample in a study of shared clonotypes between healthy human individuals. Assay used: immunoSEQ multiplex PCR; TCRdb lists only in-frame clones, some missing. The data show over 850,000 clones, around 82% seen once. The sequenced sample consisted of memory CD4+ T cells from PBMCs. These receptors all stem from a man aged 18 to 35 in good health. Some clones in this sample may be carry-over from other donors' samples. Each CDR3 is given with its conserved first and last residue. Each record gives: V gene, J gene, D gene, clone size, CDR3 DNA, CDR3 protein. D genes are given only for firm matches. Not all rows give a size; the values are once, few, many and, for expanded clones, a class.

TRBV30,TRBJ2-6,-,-,TGTGCCTGGGGAGGCAGCAGCAACTCTGGGGCCAACGTCCTGACTTTC,CAWGGSSNSGANVLTF
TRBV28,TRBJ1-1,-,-,TGTGCCAGCAGACTGGGACTTACTAACACTGAAGCTTTCTTT,CASRLGLTNTEAFF
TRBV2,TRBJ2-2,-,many,TGTGCCAGCAGGCCAGGGGGAGGGACCAACACCGGGGAGCTGTTTTTT,CASRPGGGTNTGELFF
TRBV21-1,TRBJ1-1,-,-,TGTGCCAGCATCTTCGACAGGGGGCAGGTTATGAACACTGAAGCTTTCTTT,CASIFDRGQVMNTEAFF
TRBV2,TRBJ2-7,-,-,TGTGCCAGCAGTTCGGGACAAGGGTCCGGATACGAGCAGTACTTC,CASSSGQGSGYEQYF
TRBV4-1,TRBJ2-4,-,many,TGCGCCAGCGCCGCCGGGGTCGAAAACATTCAGTACTTC,CASAAGVENIQYF
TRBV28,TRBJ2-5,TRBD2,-,TGTGCCAGCAGCTCCGGGGGGGGCCAAGAGACCCAGTACTTC,CASSSGGGQETQYF
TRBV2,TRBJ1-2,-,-,TGTGCCAGCAGTGAAAACCGGGACCGCTCATCCTATGGCTACACCTTC,CASSENRDRSSYGYTF
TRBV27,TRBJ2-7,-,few,TGTGCCAGCAGTTTAAAGCCAGCTATTAACTACGAGCAGTACTTC,CASSLKPAINYEQYF
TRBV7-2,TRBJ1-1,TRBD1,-,TGTGCCAGCAGCTTTGACAGGGGGCGTACTGAAGCTTTCTTT,CASSFDRGRTEAFF
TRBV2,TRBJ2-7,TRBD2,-,TGTGCCAGCAGGGGACTTGCGGGAGTATACGAGCAGTACTTC,CASRGLAGVYEQYF
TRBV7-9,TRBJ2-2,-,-,TGTGCCAGCAGCCCAGAAGGGGCCGGGGAGCTGTTTTTT,CASSPEGAGELFF
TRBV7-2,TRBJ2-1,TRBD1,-,TGTGCCAGCAGCTTGGGACAGGGGGGCGATGAGCAGTTCTTC,CASSLGQGGDEQFF
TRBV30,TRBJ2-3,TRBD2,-,TGTGCCTCCCGGGGGGTCCGCCCAGATACGCAGTATTTT,CASRGVRPDTQYF
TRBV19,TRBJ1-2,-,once,TGTGCCAGTGGGACTGCAAGTAACTATGGCTACACCTTC,CASGTASNYGYTF
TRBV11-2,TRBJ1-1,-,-,TGTGCCAGCAGTTTAACCCGAACCTACACTGCGGCTTTCTTT,CASSLTRTYTAAFF